Below are 5 T cell receptor beta chains sequenced from a single sample in a study of PD-1 blockade in classical Hodgkin lymphoma. Profiled with immunoSEQ multiplex PCR; TCRdb holds only in-frame clones, not every one. This sample has roughly 46,000 clones, with around four fifths found just once. The time point was: cycle 4 day 1 (C4D1), after 6 weeks of nivolumab. Autologous stem cell transplantation was followed by relapse in every patient, and brentuximab vedotin exposure varied. The specimen was peripheral blood mononuclear cells (PBMCs), collected before the fourth cycle of nivolumab. All receptors come from a human donor with classical Hodgkin lymphoma.

The V call is TRBV2, the J call TRBJ2-2; maybe TRBD2 (6 bases). The CDR3 runs to 12 residues. Between the trimmed V and J ends, which lost 8 bases and 5 bases, there was a span of 9 bases. In germline, CDR1 is SNHLY, CDR2 FYNNEI. In DNA form, the CDR3 reads TGTGCCAGCCCCGGGAGAACCGGGGAGCTGTTTTTT. Translated, it gives CASPGRTGELFF. Variable domain in full (rest from reference TRBV2 and TRBJ2-2): EPEVTQTPSHQVTQMGQEVILRCVPISNHLYFYWYRQILGQKVEFLVSFYNNEISEKSEIFDDQFSVERPDGSNFTLKIRSTKLEDSAMYFCASPGRTGELFFGEGSRLTVL.

V usage is TRBV10-3 and J usage is TRBJ1-5; D possibly corresponds to TRBD1 (5 bases). The length of the CDR3 is 15 residues. Per the germline V gene, CDR1 is ENHRY and CDR2 is SYGVKD. Trimming shortened V by 0 bases and J by 6 bases, and 12 bases separated the two germline ends. The CDR3 region has the DNA TGTGCCATCAGTGAGTCAGTGAGGGACGGTCAGCCCCAGCATTTT. Translated, it gives CAISESVRDGQPQHF.

The chain recombines TRBV5-1 with TRBJ1-2; no reliable D call. V was shortened by 4 bases and J by 1 base, with 14 bases between the two germline ends. CDR1 SGHRS and CDR2 YFSETQ come from the germline V gene. The length of the CDR3 is 15 residues. The CDR3 nucleotides are TGCGCCAGCAGCCCCAGTTACCCCTTTAACTATGGCTACACCTTC. It encodes CASSPSYPFNYGYTF.

The chain employs TRBV29-1 and TRBJ1-3; D might be TRBD1 (5 bases). Trimming removed 6 bases at V and 0 bases at J, with 18 bases between. The V gene's germline CDR1 is SQVTM and CDR2 ANQGSEA. The length of the CDR3 is 16 residues. Here the CDR3 reads CSVTHPGGGSGNTIYF. Here the CDR3 DNA reads TGCAGCGTGACTCACCCAGGCGGGGGCTCTGGAAACACCATATATTTT.

This clone was recorded only once. The chain joins TRBV9 to TRBJ2-1, with 9 positions matching TRBD2. This CDR3 comprises 15 residues. Germline CDR1 reads SGDLS; CDR2 reads YYNGEE. Trimming at V came to 5 bases and at J to 0 bases, leaving 3 bases not matched to a gene. CDR3: CASSRSGGSYNEQFF. In nucleotides, the CDR3 is TGTGCCAGCAGTCGTAGCGGGGGCTCCTACAATGAGCAGTTCTTC.